One and the same sample provided the 2 T cell receptor beta chains below, sequenced in a study of cytomegalovirus exposure and HLA in healthy donors. Primers included in the PCR were 60 Vbeta and 13 Jbeta primers. The table came from immunoSEQ multiplex PCR; TCRdb's copy has only in-frame clones and leaves some out. The table has fewer than 200,000 clones, around 81% seen once. The source material was PBMCs. The origin of the receptors is a woman in her twenties or thirties in good health and CMV-seronegative.

The chain carries TRBV2 and TRBJ1-6; the match to TRBD1 covers 10 bases. There are 16 residues in the CDR3. The J segment lost 2 bases and the V segment lost 4 bases, leaving 2 bases of the junction unmatched. CDR1 and CDR2 (germline): SNHLY, FYNNEI. The CDR3, as DNA: TGTGCCAGCAGTGGGGACAGGGGAACCTATAATTCACCCCTCCACTTT. Protein sequence: CASSGDRGTYNSPLHF.

V gene TRBV14 combines with J gene TRBJ2-7, with D possibly TRBD2 on 7 matching bases. This CDR3 spans 15 amino acids. The V and J ends lost 4 bases and 2 bases respectively, with 15 bases between them. Germline V lookup: CDR1 SGHDN, CDR2 FVKESK. Written as DNA, the CDR3 is TGTGCCAGCAGCCCCGGCGGGGGCGGAGCCTACGAGCAGTACTTC. It codes for CASSPGGGGAYEQYF. Full variable domain (rest looked up from reference TRBV14 and TRBJ2-7): EAGVTQFPSHSVIEKGQTVTLRCDPISGHDNLYWYRRVMGKEIKFLLHFVKESKQDESGMPNNRFLAERTGGTYSTLKVQPAELEDSGVYFCASSPGGGGAYEQYFGPGTRLTVT.